One sample yielded the 7 T cell receptor beta chains listed below, sequenced in a study of cytomegalovirus exposure and HLA in healthy donors. PCR amplification relied on 60 Vbeta primers (plus 13 Jbeta primers). Method: immunoSEQ multiplex PCR; TCRdb's copy keeps in-frame clones and lacks some. The repertoire holds about 150,000 clones, with 65% to 80% as singletons. Source material: PBMCs. The receptors stem from a woman aged 45 to 65 in good health and CMV-seropositive.

The CDR3 DNA is TGTGCCAGCGGCCGGGACAGCAATGAGCAGTTCTTC. Residues: CASGRDSNEQFF. The chain has TRBV9 and TRBJ2-1; TRBD1 matches 7 bases. The CDR3 runs 12 residues. Losses at the gene ends were 7 bases for V and 6 bases for J; bases not matched to a gene: 4. Germline V lookup: CDR1 SGDLS, CDR2 YYNGEE.

The chain combines TRBV7-8 with TRBJ2-3, with D uncertain. The CDR3 totals 15 residues. Germline CDR1 and CDR2: SGHVS and FQNEAQ. The V and J ends lost 0 bases and 1 base respectively, with 8 bases between them. The CDR3 loop reads CASSLAPSGTDTQYF. In DNA form, the CDR3 reads TGTGCCAGCAGCTTAGCCCCCAGCGGCACAGATACGCAGTATTTT.

This clone has more than one count but fewer than ten. The chain couples TRBV28 to TRBJ1-2; 7 bases line up with TRBD1. The CDR3 is 16 amino acids. Germline CDR1 reads MDHEN; CDR2 reads SYDVKM. The V gene end was trimmed by 4 bases and the J gene end by 2 bases; junction bases not matched to a gene: 10. The CDR3 sequence is CASSWGAGGRNYGYTF. The CDR3 coding sequence is TGTGCCAGCAGTTGGGGCGCAGGGGGAAGGAACTATGGCTACACCTTC.

J is TRBJ2-3 and V is TRBV7-9; 7 nucleotides agree with TRBD2. With V trimmed by 3 bases and J by 3 bases, 9 bases remained unmatched. CDR1 and CDR2 (germline): SEHNR, FQNEAQ (reference sequence). The CDR3 has 16 amino acids. The CDR3 loop is CASSLYRGSVTDTQYF. DNA for the CDR3: TGTGCCAGCAGCTTGTACCGCGGGAGTGTAACAGATACGCAGTATTTT.

The V gene is TRBV19, the J gene TRBJ2-7; TRBD1 matches 8 bases. CDR3 length: 13 residues. V shed 6 bases, J shed 3 bases, and the junction held 4 bases outside the gene matches. Germline assignment: CDR1 LNHDA and CDR2 SQIVND (reference sequence). The DNA for the CDR3 is TGTGCCAGTAGAGGGGACAGGAACTACGAGCAGTACTTC. Translating it yields CASRGDRNYEQYF. Full variable domain (remainder filled in from reference TRBV19 and TRBJ2-7): DGGITQSPKYLFRKEGQNVTLSCEQNLNHDAMYWYRQDPGQGLRLIYYSQIVNDFQKGDIAEGYSVSREKKESFPLTVTSAQKNPTAFYLCASRGDRNYEQYFGPGTRLTVT.

With respect to this clone: One end of the junction does not line up with germline, which may come from a read error. The chain uses TRBV14 and TRBJ1-3; D unclear. CDR1 SGHDN and CDR2 FVKESK come from the germline V gene. This CDR3 has 13 amino acids. CDR3 DNA: TGTGTCAGCTCATTCGGCTCTGGAAACACCATATATTTT. This gives the protein CVSSFGSGNTIYF.

This clone was seen once. The chain combines TRBV7-2 with TRBJ2-1; 14 nucleotides align to TRBD2. In germline, CDR1 is SGHTA, CDR2 FQGNSA. The CDR3 runs to 19 residues. With V trimmed by 5 bases and J by 9 bases, 18 bases remained unmatched. Here the CDR3 reads CASSQGTSGGSFVDSEQFF. In DNA form, the CDR3 reads TGTGCCAGCAGCCAGGGGACTAGCGGGGGATCCTTCGTTGATAGTGAGCAGTTCTTC. Based on the CDR3 plus reference TRBV7-2 and TRBJ2-1, the full variable domain is GAGVSQSPSNKVTEKGKDVELRCDPISGHTALYWYRQSLGQGLEFLIYFQGNSAPDKSGLPSDRFSAERTGGSVSTLTIQRTQQEDSAVYLCASSQGTSGGSFVDSEQFFGPGTRLTVL.